This T cell receptor (beta chain) was recovered during a study of shared clonotypes between healthy human individuals. Study observations and caveats: Lower generation probabilities were found for non-shared clonotypes than for those shared by all four donors.

As for this clone: Its antigen is not identified.

Clones were read by immunoSEQ multiplex PCR, and TCRdb kept only the in-frame ones, dropping some. This table has roughly 2 million clones, approximately 95% appearing once. The CDR3 loop spans 12 amino acids. The germline V gene encodes CDR1 MNHNY and CDR2 SVGAGI (reference sequence). The ends were cut back, 7 bases at V and 3 bases at J, with 10 bases in the middle. Sample: naive CD4+ T cells sorted from blood. Noted subset: CD45RA+ positively selected. The chain couples TRBV6-6 to TRBJ2-7, with a tentative D call TRBD1 (6 bases). The clonotype originates from a man aged 18 to 35 in good health. This CDR3 reads CASTGELYEQYF. DNA of the CDR3: TGTGCCAGCACAGGGGAGCTCTACGAGCAGTACTTC.